This entry is about one T cell receptor beta chain. Its antigen is not known. Repertoires were generated with immunoSEQ multiplex PCR, while TCRdb's copy carries only in-frame clones and drops some. There are approximately 2.5 million clones in the sample; approximately 92% occur only once, and roughly 0.15% lies in the top ten. This sample was included in a study of shared clonotypes between healthy human individuals. For the study at large: Three CD4 naive, three CD4 memory, two CD8 naive and one CD8 memory plate were used per donor.

General study points: Sampling covered nothing but blood. Tissue TCR repertoires likely differ from those found in blood. Among the subsets, naive ones generally showed larger estimated richness than memory ones.

The V and J ends lost 1 base and 2 bases, in that order; junction bases with no gene match: 6. The germline V gene has CDR1 LNHNV and CDR2 YYDKDF (reference sequence). CDR3 size: 16 residues. The source of this sequence is a young man in good health. The sequenced sample consisted of naive CD4+ T cells sorted from blood. As to subset: CD45RA+ positively selected. This chain connects TRBV15 to TRBJ2-3, with 7 bases that match TRBD2. The CDR3 here is CATSRGLAEFTDTQYF. The CDR3, as DNA: TGTGCCACCAGCAGAGGCCTAGCGGAGTTCACAGATACGCAGTATTTT.